This T cell receptor beta chain was recovered during a study of breast tumors, draining lymph nodes, adjacent tissues. Germline values: CDR1 SGDLS, CDR2 YYNGEE. V lost 4 bases and J lost 7; bases outside the gene matches: 7. The CDR3 is 14 amino acids. Samples came from axillary lymph nodes draining the breast cancer. Points on this clonotype: What it binds is not known. This may stem from a read error, because a much larger clone lies one nucleotide away.

TCRdb re-analysed the multiplex PCR reads in MiXCR, keeping a single row per CDR3 protein. The table lists tens of thousands of distinct CDR3 sequences, approximately 19% of them singletons, with around 2.5% in the top ten. Study-level points and caveats: Data only fit, rather than demonstrated, lymph node origin of most tumor T cells. Tumor repertoires ranked between lymph nodes and nontumor tissue in diversity, with V and J gene preferences.

The rearrangement joins TRBV9 to TRBJ2-2; 7 bases match TRBD1. Sequenced: axillary lymph node tissue. The source of this sequence is a female donor with breast cancer. Some clones in this sample may be carry-over from other donors' samples. CDR3 DNA: TGTGCCAGCAGCATAGAGGGGGCCGGCGGGGAGCTGTTTTTT. Translating it yields CASSIEGAGGELFF.